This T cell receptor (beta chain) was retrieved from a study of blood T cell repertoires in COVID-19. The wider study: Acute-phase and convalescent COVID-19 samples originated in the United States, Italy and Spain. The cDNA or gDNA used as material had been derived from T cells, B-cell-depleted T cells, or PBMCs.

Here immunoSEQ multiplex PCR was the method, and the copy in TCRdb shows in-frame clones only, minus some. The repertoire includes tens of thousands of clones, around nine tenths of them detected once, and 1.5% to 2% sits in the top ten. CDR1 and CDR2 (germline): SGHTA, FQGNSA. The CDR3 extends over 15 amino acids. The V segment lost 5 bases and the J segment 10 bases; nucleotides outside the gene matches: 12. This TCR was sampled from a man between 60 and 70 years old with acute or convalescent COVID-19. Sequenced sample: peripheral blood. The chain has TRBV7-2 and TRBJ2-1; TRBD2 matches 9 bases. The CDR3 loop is CASSRGGLAGKEQFF. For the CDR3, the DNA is TGTGCCAGCAGCCGTGGAGGGCTAGCGGGGAAAGAGCAGTTCTTC. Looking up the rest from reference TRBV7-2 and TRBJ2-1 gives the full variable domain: GAGVSQSPSNKVTEKGKDVELRCDPISGHTALYWYRQSLGQGLEFLIYFQGNSAPDKSGLPSDRFSAERTGGSVSTLTIQRTQQEDSAVYLCASSRGGLAGKEQFFGPGTRLTVL.